The rows below give T cell receptor beta chains drawn from one sample of a study of blood T cell repertoires in COVID-19. TCRdb's copy holds only in-frame clones and misses some; the assay was immunoSEQ multiplex PCR. The sample comprises 93,000 or so clones, 70% to 90% of which are singletons, and approximately 3.6% rests with the top ten. The sample comprised peripheral blood. The receptors shown here come from a woman aged 55-70 years with acute or convalescent COVID-19. The CDR3 runs from the conserved cysteine through the conserved F or W. A D gene is named only where the DNA matches it firmly. Not all rows give a size; the values are once, few, many and, for expanded clones, a class.

TRBV6-1,TRBJ1-1,-,-,CASSETGLNTEAFF,TGTGCCAGCAGTGAAACAGGGTTGAACACTGAAGCTTTCTTT
TRBV4-1,TRBJ2-3,TRBD1,once,CASSQDQGVFSDTDTQYF,TGCGCCAGCAGCCAAGATCAGGGGGTCTTTTCGGACACAGATACGCAGTATTTT
TRBV28,TRBJ2-7,-,-,CASSFPEGDPYF,TGTGCCAGCAGTTTCCCGGAGGGTGATCCGTACTTC
TRBV6-4,TRBJ2-2,-,-,CASSPGTGELFF,TGTGCCAGCTCCCCCGGCACCGGGGAGCTGTTTTTT
TRBV5-1,TRBJ2-2,-,-,CASSLQGGRTGELFF,TGCGCCAGCAGCTTGCAAGGAGGGCGCACCGGGGAGCTGTTTTTT
TRBV12-3/TRBV12-4,TRBJ2-3,-,-,CASSFTGQYYF,TGTGCCAGCAGTTTTACAGGACAGTACTATTTT
TRBV2,TRBJ1-5,TRBD1,-,CASSGQGLPGQPQHF,TGTGCCAGCAGCGGACAGGGGCTCCCAGGTCAGCCCCAGCATTTT
TRBV6-5,TRBJ2-1,TRBD2,-,CASRPGLAYNEQFF,TGTGCCAGCAGACCGGGACTAGCTTACAATGAGCAGTTCTTC
TRBV7-9,TRBJ2-2,-,-,CASSPDMSGTGELFF,TGTGCCAGCAGCCCAGACATGTCCGGCACCGGGGAGCTGTTTTTT
TRBV28,TRBJ1-1,-,-,CASSLDGGGRWAEAFF,TGTGCCAGCAGCCTGGACGGGGGGGGGCGATGGGCTGAAGCTTTCTTT
TRBV10-2,TRBJ2-5,-,-,CASSENESQETQYF,TGCGCCAGCAGTGAGAACGAGTCACAAGAGACCCAGTACTTC
TRBV6-2/TRBV6-3,TRBJ2-2,-,-,CASSYLPLTGELFF,TGTGCCAGCAGTTACCTACCACTCACCGGGGAGCTGTTTTTT